This T cell receptor beta chain was sequenced during a study of OX40 agonist ivuxolimab in advanced cancers. The data were produced by immunoSEQ multiplex PCR, yet TCRdb's version contains in-frame clones alone and is incomplete. The table lists tens of thousands of clones, approximately 88% of them singletons. CDR1 is GTSNPN, CDR2 SVGIG, per germline (reference sequence). CDR3 length: 13 residues. The trim removed 3 bases at V and 8 bases at J, leaving 6 bases unmatched. Study-level points and caveats: The antigens recognized by the expanded peripheral T cells, that is their antigen specificity, were not determined. On average, CD8+ T cells had more expanded clones than CD4+. Nonresponders, in some cases, also had low normalized T-cell clonal expansion.

A word on this clone: Its antigen is undetermined.

The V gene is TRBV30, the J gene TRBJ1-2; TRBD1 agrees at 10 bases. This receptor was identified in an adult with an advanced solid tumor such as melanoma, head and neck, liver or kidney cancer. The sample here was CD4+ or CD8+ T cells sorted from blood, taken in a trial of the OX40 agonist ivuxolimab. The CDR3 protein is CAWRGTGAWGYTF. The CDR3 nucleotides read TGTGCCTGGAGGGGGACAGGGGCATGGGGCTACACCTTC.